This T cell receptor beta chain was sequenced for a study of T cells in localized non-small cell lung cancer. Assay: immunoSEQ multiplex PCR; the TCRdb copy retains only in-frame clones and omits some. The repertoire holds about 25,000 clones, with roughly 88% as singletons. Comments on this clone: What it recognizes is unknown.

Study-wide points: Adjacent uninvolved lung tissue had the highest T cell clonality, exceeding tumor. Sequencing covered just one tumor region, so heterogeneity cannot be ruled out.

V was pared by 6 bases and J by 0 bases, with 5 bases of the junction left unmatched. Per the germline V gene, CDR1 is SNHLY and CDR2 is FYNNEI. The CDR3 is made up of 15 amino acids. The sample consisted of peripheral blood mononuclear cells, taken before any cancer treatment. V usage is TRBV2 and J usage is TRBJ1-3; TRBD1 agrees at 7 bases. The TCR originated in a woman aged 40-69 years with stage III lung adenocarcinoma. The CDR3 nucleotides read TGTGCCAGCAGGGTTCAGGGGGTCTCTGGAAACACCATATATTTT. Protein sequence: CASRVQGVSGNTIYF.